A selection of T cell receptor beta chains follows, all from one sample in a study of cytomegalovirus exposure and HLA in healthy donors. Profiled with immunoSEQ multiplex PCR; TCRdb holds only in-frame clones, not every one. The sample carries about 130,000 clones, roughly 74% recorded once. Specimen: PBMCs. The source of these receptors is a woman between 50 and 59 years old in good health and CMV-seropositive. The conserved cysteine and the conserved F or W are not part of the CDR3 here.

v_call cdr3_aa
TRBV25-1 ASSVTGGGEKY
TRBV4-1 ASSQYGGDVNQPQH
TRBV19 ASSIGTGSSYEQY
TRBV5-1 ASSLGDTGTYEQY
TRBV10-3 AISAQPGGTDTQY
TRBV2 ASSPDPRYQPQH
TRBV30 AWSDRVMQPQH
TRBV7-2 ASSLLAGSADTQY
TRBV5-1 ASRNLGQAGGSYGYT
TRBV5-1 ASSLESSGHNEQF
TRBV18 ASSPRLDDEQY
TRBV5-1 ASSLDPGSEKLF
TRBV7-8 ASSFNRVTEAF
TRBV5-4 ASSLGGRGSNQPQH
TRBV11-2 ASSFGQGQETQY
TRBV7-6 ASSSLGGQIYTEAF
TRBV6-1 ASSEVRGGGTDTQY
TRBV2 AGAGQGGPSTDTQY
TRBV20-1 SAYSDGGYT
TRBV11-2 ASSVSPAAGNTIY
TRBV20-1 SASRQNEQY
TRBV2 ASSELGMRGAYNEQF
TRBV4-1 ASSQIDSDNQPQH
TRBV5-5 ASSLGQGAQPQH
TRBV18 ASSIDRTGGGYT
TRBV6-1 ASSGTPARGGGELF
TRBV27 ASSISGPHRPVYNEQF
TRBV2 ASSDVGEMNTEAF
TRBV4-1 ASSQGGQGSNYGYT
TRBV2 ASREGTSRYYNEQF
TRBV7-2 ASSVTVNTEAF
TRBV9 ASSVGGTGGYEQY
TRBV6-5 ASSSTETYYGYT
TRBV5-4 ASSPWNTEAF
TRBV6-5 ASTTPGGWSEAF
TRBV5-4 ASSFAGLANTGELF
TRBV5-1 ASRDGTSGVGDIQY
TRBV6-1 ASSETPPYEQY
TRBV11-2 ASSLGGDLPYEQY
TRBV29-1 STSGENTEAF
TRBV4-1 ASSRYLGTAEETQY
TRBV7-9 ASSRGDFSYEQY
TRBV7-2 ASSLARGNEQF
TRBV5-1 ASSLVPYAQGTEAF
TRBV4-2 ASSLRQGENQPQH
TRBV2 ASTNPTSWAGTQY
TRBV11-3 ASSLNRDILHRQY
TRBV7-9 SSSLGSLSNYEQY
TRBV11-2 ASSSVETQY
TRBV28 ASSLQGYSNQPQH
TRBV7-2 ASSSPRQGYEQY
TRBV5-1 ASSLAVPGPGETQY
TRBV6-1 ASSAGVNTEAF
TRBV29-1 SALGEGNTGELF